A selection of T cell receptor beta chains follows, all from one sample in a study of CD8+ T cells in alopecia areata. Sequencing used immunoSEQ multiplex PCR; TCRdb keeps in-frame clones, though not all of them. In the table there are around 35,000 clones, around 59% of which are singletons. The sample consisted of NKG2D-high CD8+ T cells sorted from blood. These receptors were collected from a human donor with alopecia areata. The CDR3 runs from the conserved cysteine through the conserved F or W. D genes are given only for firm matches. Size tells how often a clone was seen (once, few, many) or the class of an expanded clone, and some rows leave it out.

d_call	clone_size	j_call	v_call	cdr3_aa	cdr3_nt
-	once	TRBJ2-1	TRBV5-1	CASSPSAASYNEQFF	TGCGCCAGCAGCCCCAGTGCGGCCTCCTACAATGAGCAGTTCTTC
-	few	TRBJ2-7	TRBV29-1	CSVAADSYEQYF	TGCAGCGTTGCTGCAGACAGCTACGAGCAGTACTTC
TRBD1	-	TRBJ2-7	TRBV28	CASSLYSTQDRAHEQYF	TGTGCCAGCAGTCTTTACTCAACCCAGGACAGGGCCCACGAGCAGTACTTC
-	few	TRBJ1-5	TRBV19	CASSIKGYQPQHF	TGTGCCAGTAGTATCAAAGGTTATCAGCCCCAGCATTTT
-	few	TRBJ2-7	TRBV19	CASSMGHEQYF	TGTGCCAGTAGTATGGGTCACGAGCAGTACTTC
TRBD1	-	TRBJ2-7	TRBV4-2	CASSQESQGAYEQYF	TGTGCCAGCAGCCAAGAAAGCCAGGGGGCTTACGAGCAGTACTTC
-	-	TRBJ2-7	TRBV7-9	CASTWSEDYEQYF	TGTGCCAGCACCTGGAGCGAGGACTACGAGCAGTACTTC
-	-	TRBJ2-5	TRBV11-2	CASSLGGPWRTQYF	TGTGCCAGCAGCTTAGGAGGGCCCTGGAGGACCCAGTACTTC
TRBD1	-	TRBJ1-6	TRBV13	CASTYRGANSPLHF	TGTGCCAGCACCTACAGGGGGGCTAATTCACCCCTCCACTTT
TRBD1	-	TRBJ1-4	TRBV4-3	CASSQDGTESNEKLFF	TGCGCCAGCAGCCAAGATGGGACAGAGTCTAATGAAAAACTGTTTTTT
-	-	TRBJ2-5	TRBV9	CASSVAGRQETQYF	TGTGCCAGCAGCGTAGCGGGACGGCAAGAGACCCAGTACTTC
-	-	TRBJ2-1	TRBV4-1	CASSHGKRPTSRYNEQFF	TGCGCCAGCAGCCACGGAAAGAGGCCGACTAGTCGCTACAATGAGCAGTTCTTC
-	-	TRBJ1-1	TRBV7-9	CASSTSGSHPSNTEAFF	TGTGCCAGCAGCACCTCAGGGTCTCATCCCTCGAACACTGAAGCTTTCTTT